This is a list of T cell receptor beta chains from one sample in a study of identical twins. TCRdb re-called the 5' RACE reads through MiXCR, storing one row per CDR3 protein. The repertoire holds 700,000 or so distinct CDR3 sequences, with approximately 9% as singletons. The data were also submitted as part of a second study, on yellow fever vaccine responses in identical twins.

Sequencing was carried out using PBMCs. The source of these receptors is a woman younger than 30 in good health. Each CDR3 is given with its conserved first and last residue. Fields, in order: J gene, D gene, V gene, clone size, CDR3 protein, CDR3 DNA. D genes are given only for firm matches. The size entry is marked missing in some rows and otherwise reads once, few, many or a size class.

>TRBJ2-3|.|TRBV12-5|many
CASAVHLDTQYF
TGTGCTAGTGCCGTACACCTGGATACGCAGTATTTT
>TRBJ2-7|.|TRBV20-1|many
CSATDYEQYF
TGCAGTGCCACAGACTACGAGCAGTACTTC
>TRBJ2-3|.|TRBV7-3|.
CASSLTEDSSDTQYF
TGTGCCAGCAGCTTAACCGAAGACAGTTCAGATACGCAGTATTTT
>TRBJ2-7|TRBD2|TRBV27|.
CASSLFGLAGGSSYEQYF
TGTGCCAGCAGTTTATTTGGACTAGCGGGGGGAAGCTCCTACGAGCAGTACTTC
>TRBJ2-1|TRBD1|TRBV2|.
CASSVRRQGDNEQFF
TGTGCCAGCAGTGTTAGGAGGCAGGGGGACAATGAGCAGTTCTTC
>TRBJ2-1|.|TRBV5-1|many
CASSLAPRPSSYNEQFF
TGCGCCAGCAGCTTGGCCCCTCGCCCCAGCTCCTACAATGAGCAGTTCTTC
>TRBJ2-2|.|TRBV4-3|few
CASSQDRDYTGELFF
TGCGCCAGCAGCCAAGACCGGGACTACACCGGGGAGCTGTTTTTT
>TRBJ2-1|.|TRBV20-1|.
CSVSGGASSYNEQFF
TGCAGTGTCAGCGGCGGGGCCAGCTCCTACAATGAGCAGTTCTTC
>TRBJ1-5|TRBD1|TRBV9|.
CASSVGTGFRQPQHF
TGTGCCAGCAGCGTAGGGACAGGGTTTCGCCAGCCCCAGCATTTT
>TRBJ2-7|.|TRBV27|.
CASSSPQRGAYEQYF
TGTGCCAGCAGTTCCCCACAGAGGGGGGCCTACGAGCAGTACTTC
>TRBJ2-5|TRBD2|TRBV3-1|many
CASSQVKGTSSFRETQYF
TGTGCCAGCAGCCAAGTCAAGGGGACTAGCAGTTTTCGAGAGACCCAGTACTTC
>TRBJ2-3|TRBD1|TRBV14|.
CASSRRDRASTDTQYF
TGTGCCAGCAGCCGAAGGGACAGGGCTAGCACAGATACGCAGTATTTT
>TRBJ1-2|.|TRBV12-5|few
CASGLDPYGYTF
TGTGCTAGTGGCCTGGACCCCTATGGCTACACCTTC
>TRBJ2-7|.|TRBV29-1|.
CSVEVSLRGGGRSYEQYF
TGCAGCGTTGAAGTCTCCCTGCGGGGCGGGGGCCGCTCCTACGAGCAGTACTTC
>TRBJ2-2|TRBD1|TRBV5-1|.
CASSPRVDRGNTGELFF
TGCGCCAGCAGCCCACGCGTGGACAGGGGTAACACCGGGGAGCTGTTTTTT
>TRBJ2-5|TRBD2|TRBV6-2/TRBV6-3|few
CASSYSRLAVNQETQYF
TGTGCCAGCAGTTACTCTAGGCTAGCGGTGAACCAAGAGACCCAGTACTTC
>TRBJ2-1|.|TRBV5-1|many
CASSLANLPRPRGEQFF
TGCGCCAGCAGCTTGGCCAATCTCCCGCGACCGAGGGGTGAGCAGTTCTTC
>TRBJ2-2|.|TRBV15|many
CATSRATGELFF
TGTGCCACCAGCAGAGCCACCGGGGAGCTGTTTTTT
>TRBJ2-4|TRBD2|TRBV12-3/TRBV12-4|many
CASSLAGLAKNIQYF
TGTGCCAGCAGTCTAGCGGGATTGGCCAAAAACATTCAGTACTTC
>TRBJ2-4|.|TRBV4-3|many
CASSQDPGFVMSENIQYF
TGCGCCAGCAGCCAAGATCCGGGGTTTGTTATGTCCGAAAACATTCAGTACTTC
>TRBJ2-1|.|TRBV28|few
CASSPIGAQNEQFF
TGTGCCAGCAGCCCTATAGGGGCGCAGAATGAGCAGTTCTTC
>TRBJ1-2|TRBD1|TRBV20-1|.
CSARQGVDYGYTF
TGCAGTGCCCGACAGGGGGTCGACTATGGCTACACCTTC
>TRBJ2-2|.|TRBV7-9|many
CASSDMGRTNTGELFF
TGTGCCAGCAGCGATATGGGACGGACGAACACCGGGGAGCTGTTTTTT
>TRBJ2-7|.|TRBV20-1|few
CSARHPNYEQYF
TGCAGTGCTAGGCACCCCAACTACGAGCAGTACTTC
>TRBJ1-1|.|TRBV11-1|many
CASSLPQGGTEAFF
TGTGCCAGCAGCTTACCCCAGGGCGGCACTGAAGCTTTCTTT
>TRBJ1-1|.|TRBV28|.
CASSTPGGPTLNTEAFF
TGTGCCAGCAGCACCCCGGGGGGCCCTACATTGAACACTGAAGCTTTCTTT
>TRBJ2-3|TRBD1|TRBV7-9|few
CASSTDRASGTDTQYF
TGTGCCAGCAGCACCGACAGGGCCAGTGGGACAGATACGCAGTATTTT
>TRBJ2-2|.|TRBV12-3/TRBV12-4|few
CASSLRDTDTGELFF
TGTGCCAGCAGCCTCCGGGACACCGACACCGGGGAGCTGTTTTTT
>TRBJ2-1|TRBD2|TRBV5-1|many
CASSSLDGRAVGNEQFF
TGCGCCAGCAGCTCCTTAGACGGGAGGGCCGTGGGGAATGAGCAGTTCTTC
>TRBJ2-7|.|TRBV2|.
CASSPGAQVPYEQYF
TGTGCCAGCAGTCCCGGGGCCCAGGTCCCCTACGAGCAGTACTTC
>TRBJ2-7|TRBD1|TRBV12-3/TRBV12-4|.
CASRRTGEAYEQYF
TGTGCCAGCAGGCGGACAGGGGAGGCCTACGAGCAGTACTTC
>TRBJ2-3|.|TRBV19|.
CATTRWSLLGDTQYF
TGTGCCACCACTCGGTGGAGCCTCCTCGGGGATACGCAGTATTTT
>TRBJ2-3|.|TRBV29-1|many
CSVGRDTDTQYF
TGCAGCGTTGGGAGGGACACAGATACGCAGTATTTT
>TRBJ2-3|.|TRBV20-1|many
CSAPRGTDTQYF
TGCAGTGCCCCTCGTGGCACAGATACGCAGTATTTT
>TRBJ2-2|TRBD2|TRBV6-2/TRBV6-3|.
CASNPAGGWAGELFF
TGTGCCAGCAACCCAGCGGGAGGGTGGGCCGGGGAGCTGTTTTTT
>TRBJ2-2|.|TRBV6-5|few
CASSYAIPGGAANTGELFF
TGTGCCAGCAGTTACGCCATACCCGGTGGGGCAGCGAACACCGGGGAGCTGTTTTTT
>TRBJ1-5|TRBD1|TRBV11-2|few
CASSKDRGLTPQHF
TGTGCCAGCAGCAAGGACAGGGGGCTAACGCCCCAGCATTTT
>TRBJ2-7|.|TRBV7-9|many
CASRTDGLYEQYF
TGTGCCAGCAGGACGGACGGATTATACGAGCAGTACTTC
>TRBJ1-1|.|TRBV7-8|.
CASSSRRATGTEAFF
TGTGCCAGCAGCTCCCGAAGGGCCACGGGCACTGAAGCTTTCTTT
>TRBJ2-5|.|TRBV6-2/TRBV6-3|many
CASNTDRTYQETQYF
TGTGCCAGCAACACAGACAGGACCTACCAAGAGACCCAGTACTTC
>TRBJ2-2|.|TRBV29-1|many
CSVEERSGGKRIGELFF
TGCAGCGTTGAAGAAAGATCCGGGGGCAAAAGGATCGGGGAGCTGTTTTTT
>TRBJ1-1|.|TRBV11-2|few
CASSLPAGAQGNTEAFF
TGTGCCAGCAGCCTCCCCGCCGGGGCGCAAGGGAACACTGAAGCTTTCTTT
>TRBJ1-6|.|TRBV2|.
CASSEATEENSPLHF
TGTGCCAGCAGTGAAGCCACGGAAGAAAATTCACCCCTCCACTTT
>TRBJ1-5|.|TRBV29-1|.
CSVGARNQPQHF
TGCAGCGTTGGTGCAAGAAATCAGCCCCAGCATTTT